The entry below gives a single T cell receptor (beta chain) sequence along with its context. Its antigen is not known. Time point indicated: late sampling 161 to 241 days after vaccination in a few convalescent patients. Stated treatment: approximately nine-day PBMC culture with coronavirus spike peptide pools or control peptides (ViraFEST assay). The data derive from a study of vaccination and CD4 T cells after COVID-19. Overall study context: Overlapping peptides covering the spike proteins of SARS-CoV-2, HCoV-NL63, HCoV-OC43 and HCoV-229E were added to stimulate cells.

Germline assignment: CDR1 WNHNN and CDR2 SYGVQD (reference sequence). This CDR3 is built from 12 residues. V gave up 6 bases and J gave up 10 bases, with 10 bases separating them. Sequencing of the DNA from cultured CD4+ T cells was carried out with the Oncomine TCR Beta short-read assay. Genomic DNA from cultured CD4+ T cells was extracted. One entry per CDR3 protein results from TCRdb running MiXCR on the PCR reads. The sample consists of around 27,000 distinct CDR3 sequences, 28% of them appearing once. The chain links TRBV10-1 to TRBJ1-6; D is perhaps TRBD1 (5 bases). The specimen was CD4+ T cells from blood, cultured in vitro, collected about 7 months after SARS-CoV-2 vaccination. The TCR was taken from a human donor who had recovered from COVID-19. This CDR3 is CASREGASPLHF. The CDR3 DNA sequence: TGCGCCAGCAGGGAAGGGGCCTCACCCCTCCACTTT.